This entry describes one T cell receptor beta chain. The antigen remains undetermined. Sequencing was performed with immunoSEQ multiplex PCR; in TCRdb, only in-frame clones are kept and a portion is missing. This sample has 150,000 to 200,000 clones, with approximately 90% found just once. The record originates from a study of cytotoxic CD8 clonotypes in ibrutinib-treated CLL. CDR1 SGHNT and CDR2 YYREEE come from the germline V gene (reference sequence). The CDR3 totals 16 residues. V lost 2 bases and J 6 bases, leaving 18 bases between the germline ends. Study findings and constraints: Contraction or stability on treatment was seen for public clonotypes, which were uncommon. While tracking circulating CD8+ T-cell counts, baseline clonality exceeded that of age-matched healthy donors.

The chain recombines TRBV5-4 with TRBJ2-1, with TRBD1 as a possible D gene (6 bases). This TCR was recovered from a human donor with chronic lymphocytic leukemia. This specimen was PBMCs, taken at disease progression, from a patient treated with ibrutinib. In DNA form, the CDR3 reads TGTGCCAGCAGCTTCGGAGTACAGGGAGTTTCCAATGAGCAGTTCTTC. This encodes CASSFGVQGVSNEQFF.